This T cell receptor (beta chain) was profiled in a study of CD8 T cells in Susac syndrome. A quantity of about 0.45 to 1 ug RNA underwent reverse transcription using random hexamers. TCRdb itself ran the immunoSEQ multiplex PCR reads through MiXCR, one entry per CDR3 protein. The sample lists about 90,000 distinct CDR3 sequences; around 96% were seen once. The CDR3 is made up of 14 amino acids. Germline loops: CDR1 MNHNY, CDR2 SVGAGI (reference sequence). V was pared by 6 bases and J by 4 bases, with 5 bases of the junction left unmatched. The receptor was isolated from a human donor with Susac syndrome. Sequencing was performed on CD8+ T cells from PBMCs. The rearrangement joins TRBV6-6 to TRBJ2-5, with TRBD1 identical over 10 bases. The CDR3 coding sequence is TGTGCCAGCAGCCGCGGGACAGGGGCAGAGACCCAGTACTTC. The encoded protein is CASSRGTGAETQYF.